These T cell receptor beta chains were read from a single sample in a study of technical replicates of blood from a few donors. Sequencing was performed with immunoSEQ multiplex PCR; in TCRdb, only in-frame clones are kept and a portion is missing. The repertoire has about 15,000 clones, 80% to 90% of them found once; the top ten carry around an eighth. The sequenced material came from PBMCs. Receptor source: a human donor in good health. Both conserved end residues are part of each CDR3. D genes are given only for firm matches. Part of the rows lack a size; the others show once, few, many or a class for expanded clones.

. | . | TRBJ1-4 | TRBV6-1 | CASSELGAGLVLKLFF | TGTGCCAGCAGTGAATTAGGGGCAGGGCTTGTTTTGAAACTGTTTTTT
. | few | TRBJ1-5 | TRBV7-2 | CASSFRSNQPQHF | TGTGCCAGCAGCTTTCGGAGCAATCAGCCCCAGCATTTT
. | . | TRBJ1-2 | TRBV6-1 | CASRIDLATNYGYTF | TGTGCCAGCAGGATCGATTTGGCCACTAACTATGGCTACACCTTC
TRBD1 | . | TRBJ1-2 | TRBV14 | CASSQRAGGYGYTF | TGTGCCAGCAGCCAACGGGCAGGGGGTTATGGCTACACCTTC
. | . | TRBJ1-1 | TRBV29-1 | CSVRGGDTEAFF | TGCAGCGTTCGGGGGGGGGACACTGAAGCTTTCTTT
TRBD2 | once | TRBJ2-1 | TRBV5-1 | CASSPRAGESNEQFF | TGCGCCAGCAGCCCCCGTGCGGGAGAGTCCAATGAGCAGTTCTTC
. | . | TRBJ2-7 | TRBV6-6 | CASSHNSYEQYF | TGTGCCAGCAGCCACAACTCCTACGAGCAGTACTTC
TRBD1 | medium-sized | TRBJ2-2 | TRBV6-4 | CASSDGQGAGELFF | TGTGCCAGCAGTGACGGACAGGGGGCCGGGGAGCTGTTTTTT
. | few | TRBJ2-7 | TRBV28 | CASSLGQVYEQYF | TGTGCCAGCAGTTTGGGGCAAGTTTACGAGCAGTACTTC
. | few | TRBJ1-1 | TRBV2 | CASSPRDSMNTEAFF | TGTGCCAGCAGTCCACGCGACAGCATGAACACTGAAGCTTTCTTT
TRBD2 | . | TRBJ2-3 | TRBV6-4 | CASSVRSGSADTQYF | TGTGCCAGCAGTGTCCGTAGCGGGAGTGCAGATACGCAGTATTTT
. | . | TRBJ1-5 | TRBV5-5 | CASSLGTVGNQPQHF | TGTGCCAGCAGCTTGGGGACAGTGGGAAATCAGCCCCAGCATTTT
. | . | TRBJ1-4 | TRBV28 | CASSYAPGDNEKLFF | TGTGCCAGCAGTTATGCCCCGGGGGACAATGAAAAACTGTTTTTT
TRBD1 | . | TRBJ2-7 | TRBV19 | CASSIAGGNSYEQYF | TGTGCCAGTAGTATAGCAGGGGGTAATTCCTACGAGCAGTACTTC
TRBD1 | once | TRBJ1-5 | TRBV7-8 | CASSGDRGGNQPQHF | TGTGCCAGCAGCGGGGACAGGGGGGGCAATCAGCCCCAGCATTTT
. | . | TRBJ2-7 | TRBV29-1 | CSVLTGSLYEQYF | TGCAGCGTTCTCACAGGGTCTTTATACGAGCAGTACTTC
TRBD2 | . | TRBJ2-1 | TRBV28 | CASITSGRAHNEQFF | TGTGCCAGCATTACTAGCGGGAGGGCTCACAATGAGCAGTTCTTC
TRBD1 | . | TRBJ1-2 | TRBV5-4 | CASSLRGLGYGYTF | TGTGCCAGCAGCTTGAGGGGGCTAGGCTATGGCTACACCTTC
. | . | TRBJ1-5 | TRBV27 | CASSVTGNSNQPQHF | TGTGCCAGCTCGGTTACAGGCAATAGCAATCAGCCCCAGCATTTT
. | once | TRBJ2-1 | TRBV15 | CATGRGQGRDEQFF | TGTGCCACCGGGCGGGGGCAGGGCAGGGATGAGCAGTTCTTC
TRBD1 | . | TRBJ2-3 | TRBV5-6 | CASSWVDRATDTQYF | TGTGCCAGCAGCTGGGTGGACAGGGCCACAGATACGCAGTATTTT
. | . | TRBJ2-7 | TRBV4-1 | CASSQASGAYEQYF | TGCGCCAGCAGCCAGGCCTCCGGGGCCTACGAGCAGTACTTC
TRBD2 | . | TRBJ2-7 | TRBV4-2 | CASSQDSAGATGEQYF | TGTGCCAGCAGCCAAGACTCGGCGGGAGCCACGGGGGAGCAGTACTTC
. | . | TRBJ2-2 | TRBV11-3 | CASSSRGHGELFF | TGTGCCAGCAGCTCCAGGGGTCACGGGGAGCTGTTTTTT
. | once | TRBJ1-2 | TRBV28 | CASSPNSRRGYTF | TGTGCCAGCAGTCCTAATAGCCGTCGTGGCTACACCTTC
. | . | TRBJ2-7 | TRBV7-8 | CASSLSGHPSSYEQYF | TGTGCCAGCAGCTTATCGGGACATCCGAGCTCCTACGAGCAGTACTTC
TRBD1 | . | TRBJ1-4 | TRBV27 | CASSSQGATNEKLFF | TGTGCCAGCAGTTCTCAGGGGGCAACTAATGAAAAACTGTTTTTT
TRBD2 | . | TRBJ2-3 | TRBV5-1 | CASRPNPSGITDTQYF | TGCGCCAGCCGCCCAAACCCTAGCGGTATCACAGATACGCAGTATTTT
TRBD1 | . | TRBJ2-3 | TRBV5-1 | CASSGGQVWTTDTQYF | TGCGCCAGCAGCGGGGGACAGGTTTGGACGACAGATACGCAGTATTTT
. | . | TRBJ2-4 | TRBV21-1 | CASSKGQGELYF | TGTGCCAGCAGCAAAGGACAGGGGGAATTGTACTTC
TRBD1 | . | TRBJ1-2 | TRBV6-5 | CASSYAGQFYGYTF | TGTGCCAGCAGTTACGCGGGACAGTTCTATGGCTACACCTTC
. | . | TRBJ2-1 | TRBV19 | CASRTIAVFDNEQFF | TGTGCCAGTAGGACTATAGCGGTTTTCGACAATGAGCAGTTCTTC
. | . | TRBJ2-7 | TRBV6-1 | CASSGNQGYEQYF | TGTGCCAGCAGTGGAAATCAGGGCTACGAGCAGTACTTC
TRBD1 | . | TRBJ1-1 | TRBV5-4 | CASSSSDRDLVAFF | TGTGCCAGCAGCTCGTCGGACAGGGATCTTGTAGCTTTCTTT
TRBD2 | once | TRBJ2-2 | TRBV7-9 | CASSPTSGSNTGELFF | TGTGCCAGCAGCCCTACTAGCGGGAGTAACACCGGGGAGCTGTTTTTT
. | . | TRBJ1-2 | TRBV7-9 | CASSLRPAARGVDYGYTF | TGTGCCAGCAGCTTGAGGCCGGCGGCCAGGGGAGTTGACTATGGCTACACCTTC
TRBD2 | . | TRBJ2-5 | TRBV9 | CASSYSGRGQETQYF | TGTGCCAGCAGTTACAGCGGGAGGGGCCAAGAGACCCAGTACTTC
TRBD1 | . | TRBJ2-7 | TRBV7-9 | CASSSSGQQSSYF | TGTGCCAGCAGCTCCTCGGGACAGCAATCTTCATACTTC
. | . | TRBJ2-1 | TRBV7-6 | CASSRRRGGQFF | TGTGCCAGCAGCCGCAGAAGGGGTGGGCAGTTCTTC
. | . | TRBJ1-2 | TRBV11-2 | CASSSGQGSSYGYTF | TGTGCCAGCAGCTCGGGGCAGGGGTCTAGCTATGGCTACACCTTC
. | . | TRBJ2-7 | TRBV18 | CASSPPAAATYEQYF | TGTGCCAGCTCACCACCGGCGGCAGCTACCTACGAGCAGTACTTC
. | . | TRBJ2-7 | TRBV28 | CASSFPTWGGRDEQYF | TGTGCCAGCAGTTTCCCGACCTGGGGGGGGCGAGACGAGCAGTACTTC
. | . | TRBJ2-3 | TRBV5-1 | CASSPTSVSTDTQYF | TGCGCCAGCAGCCCAACCTCGGTCAGCACAGATACGCAGTATTTT
. | . | TRBJ1-1 | TRBV11-2 | CASSLQATTEAFF | TGTGCCAGCAGCTTACAGGCGACCACTGAAGCTTTCTTT
. | . | TRBJ2-5 | TRBV29-1 | CSVGWAETQYF | TGCAGCGTTGGATGGGCCGAGACCCAGTACTTC
. | once | TRBJ2-5 | TRBV27 | CASSPRRDAETQYF | TGTGCCAGCAGTCCCAGGCGGGATGCGGAGACCCAGTACTTC
. | . | TRBJ2-4 | TRBV27 | CASSDRLLDPKNIQYF | TGTGCCAGCAGCGACAGGCTCTTAGACCCCAAAAACATTCAGTACTTC